The clone carrying this TCR beta chain was recorded only once. Its antigen is still unknown. The sample is drawn from a study of long-term antiretroviral therapy in people with HIV. Study-level results: There were no data on ART adherence, viral resistance or therapy changes, a gap that limits inferences about post-ART repertoire changes.

Survey-level immunoSEQ v3.0 assays were run. This table comes from immunoSEQ multiplex PCR, and its TCRdb copy is limited to in-frame clones, with some not included. The sample gives around 21,000 clones, 80% to 90% of which show up once; around 3.1% is in the top ten. Trimming pared 11 bases from V and 4 bases from J, leaving 23 bases between. This CDR3 is 15 amino acids long. Germline V gene data show CDR1 as LNHDA and CDR2 as SQIVND (reference sequence). The source material was unsorted PBMCs, sampled 1.9 years after starting antiretroviral therapy. The receptor comes from a woman aged 45-60 years with HIV. The chain links TRBV19 to TRBJ1-2; possible D gene TRBD1, 5 bases. The CDR3 DNA follows: TGTGCCCCCAGTGCTTGGCAGGGACCGTGCTATGGCTACACCTTC. It is translated as CAPSAWQGPCYGYTF.